The 25 T cell receptor beta chains in this list originate from one sample, sequenced in a study of blood T cell repertoires in COVID-19. Profiled with immunoSEQ multiplex PCR; TCRdb holds only in-frame clones, not every one. This table has roughly 380,000 clones, approximately 90% appearing once. The sample comprised peripheral blood. The receptors stem from a woman in her 40s with COVID-19, enrolled during active disease.

This clone appeared a single time. This sequence joins TRBV6-2 or TRBV6-3 and TRBJ2-7, with unresolved D. Trimming left V 0 bases short and J 0 bases short, with 18 bases between. This CDR3 is built from 18 residues. CDR1 is MNHEY and CDR2 is SVGEGT in the germline V gene. This chain's CDR3 is CASSYSMIMRLTSYEQYF. CDR3 DNA: TGTGCCAGCAGTTACTCGATGATTATGCGACTTACCTCCTACGAGCAGTACTTC.

The CDR3 bases are TGTGCCAGCAGCACACCAAGCGGGAGCACAGATACGCAGTATTTT. Its protein product is CASSTPSGSTDTQYF. The chain is built from TRBV5-4 and TRBJ2-3; weak D call: TRBD2 (6 bases). V was clipped by 4 bases and J by 0 bases, with 12 bases between them. Germline V lookup: CDR1 SGHNT, CDR2 YYREEE (reference sequence). This CDR3 contains 15 residues.

V gene TRBV7-8 combines with J gene TRBJ1-2; D remains ambiguous. The V gene's germline CDR1 is SGHVS and CDR2 FQNEAQ. This CDR3 region has 17 residues. V was pared by 2 bases and J by 0 bases, with 16 bases between. The CDR3 is CASSLIFGRRTNYGYTF. In DNA, the CDR3 is TGTGCCAGCAGCTTAATATTCGGTCGCAGGACTAACTATGGCTACACCTTC.

This clone was recorded only once. In DNA form, the CDR3 reads TGTGCCAGCAGCTTATTAGTCGGGGTGGATCAGCCCCAGCATTTT. Its translation is CASSLLVGVDQPQHF. The chain combines TRBV7-8 with TRBJ1-5; D unresolved. The germline gives CDR1 SGHVS, CDR2 FQNEAQ. The CDR3 is 15 residues long. Trimming shortened V by 2 bases and J by 5 bases, and 13 bases separated the two germline ends.

A word on this clone: Other DNA sequences from this sample encode an identical CDR3 as well. This chain links TRBV3-1 (or the pseudogene TRBV3-2) with TRBJ1-3; 7 bases match TRBD1. Germline CDR1 and CDR2: LGHDT and YNNKEL (reference sequence). The CDR3 contains 15 residues. Trimming removed 4 bases from V and 1 base from J; junction bases left unmatched: 4. CDR3 DNA: TGTGCCAGCAGCCGACAGGGCTCTTCTGGAAACACCATATATTTT. It is translated as CASSRQGSSGNTIYF.

This chain links TRBV19 with TRBJ1-5; 9 nucleotides agree with TRBD1. Per the germline V gene, CDR1 is LNHDA and CDR2 is SQIVND (reference sequence). V lost 3 bases, J lost 1 base, and 13 bases stayed unmatched. This CDR3 has 19 amino acids. CDR3 sequence: CASSIPFAGTGNSNQPQHF. DNA for the CDR3: TGTGCCAGTAGTATTCCCTTCGCCGGGACAGGGAACAGCAATCAGCCCCAGCATTTT.

The chain joins TRBV10-3 to TRBJ2-7; TRBD1 might be the D (6 bases). V gave up 0 bases and J gave up 7 bases, with 19 bases separating them. Per the germline V gene, CDR1 is ENHRY and CDR2 is SYGVKD. This CDR3 is built from 16 residues. The CDR3 DNA sequence: TGTGCCATCAGTGAGTCTCCGGGGACACTTGCCGGGGAGCAGTACTTC. Translated, it gives CAISESPGTLAGEQYF.

On this clone itself: The identical CDR3 is also encoded by other nucleotide sequences in the sample. The gene calls are TRBV29-1 and TRBJ2-7; 7 nucleotides align to TRBD2. Per the germline V gene, CDR1 is SQVTM and CDR2 is ANQGSEA. This CDR3 comprises 12 residues. The V segment lost 4 bases and the J segment 1 base; nucleotides outside the gene matches: 1. This CDR3 reads CSVGGGSYEQYF. Written as DNA, the CDR3 is TGCAGCGTTGGGGGGGGTTCCTACGAGCAGTACTTC.

The V call is TRBV6-2 or TRBV6-3, the J call TRBJ2-7; 11 positions agree with TRBD2. This CDR3 region has 20 residues. In germline, CDR1 is MNHEY, CDR2 SVGEGT. The junction had 27 bases not matched to a gene; V was cut back by 2 bases and J by 12 bases. The CDR3 DNA reads as TGTGCCAGCAGTTACCCCCCCCCGCTAGCGGGAGGCCCCCCGGCCGGAGGTCCGTACTTC. This gives the protein CASSYPPPLAGGPPAGGPYF.

The rearrangement uses TRBV6-2 or TRBV6-3 and TRBJ1-6; D gene ambiguous. Per the germline V gene, CDR1 is MNHEY and CDR2 is SVGEGT. This CDR3 region has 16 residues. V was trimmed by 5 bases and J by 6 bases, leaving 17 bases between them. Here the CDR3 DNA reads TGTGCCAGCAGTACCGTCGAAGGCAGGCGTAATTCACCCCTCCACTTT. Residues: CASSTVEGRRNSPLHF.

The rearrangement uses TRBV27 and TRBJ2-1, with a weak D call TRBD2 (5 bases). In germline, CDR1 is MNHEY, CDR2 SMNVEV (reference sequence). The CDR3 consists of 14 residues. V lost 4 bases and J lost 9, with 16 bases in between. In nucleotides, the CDR3 is TGTGCCAGCAGTTCCGACTGGAGGATGGGTGAGCAGTTCTTC. It specifies CASSSDWRMGEQFF.

This chain links TRBV4-1 with TRBJ2-1; 9 positions match TRBD1. Germline CDR1 is MGHRA and CDR2 is YSYEKL. This CDR3 spans 17 amino acids. V gave up 2 bases and J gave up 7 bases; unmatched junction bases: 12. CDR3 sequence: CASSQYATTDRGNEQFF. CDR3 DNA: TGCGCCAGCAGCCAATATGCGACTACGGACAGGGGAAATGAGCAGTTCTTC.

The chain has TRBV7-3 and TRBJ2-1; 14 positions agree with TRBD2. CDR3 length equals 15 residues. With 5 bases clipped from V and 6 bases from J, the junction kept 3 bases outside the gene matches. Per germline, CDR1 SGHTA and CDR2 FQGTGA. The CDR3 is CASSIGTSGSNEQFF. In DNA, the CDR3 is TGTGCCAGCAGCATCGGGACTAGCGGGAGCAATGAGCAGTTCTTC.

This chain uses TRBV2 with TRBJ1-1, with D perhaps matching TRBD1 (6 bases). Trimming took 5 bases from V and 1 from J, leaving 8 bases between them. CDR3 length: 13 amino acids. Per the germline V gene, CDR1 is SNHLY and CDR2 is FYNNEI. In DNA, the CDR3 is TGTGCCAGCAGTAGACAGGAGAACACTGAAGCTTTCTTT. Translation: CASSRQENTEAFF.

The chain is built from TRBV7-2 and TRBJ1-1, with TRBD1 matching 7 bases. The CDR3 contains 13 residues. Germline V gene sequence: CDR1 SGHTA, CDR2 FQGNSA. Germline trimming cut 6 bases from V and 6 bases from J; bases unmatched to any gene: 7. The CDR3: CASSLQGNSEAFF. The CDR3 coding sequence is TGTGCCAGCAGTTTACAGGGGAATTCTGAAGCTTTCTTT.

The J gene is TRBJ1-1, the V gene TRBV5-4; D remains unclear. The germline V and J ends were trimmed by 2 bases and 4 bases, with 9 bases remaining between them. The CDR3 runs 13 residues. The germline gives CDR1 SGHNT, CDR2 YYREEE (reference sequence). The CDR3 DNA reads TGTGCCAGCAGCTTAGCTATGAGCACTGAAGCTTTCTTT. It specifies CASSLAMSTEAFF. Variable domain in full (rest from reference TRBV5-4 and TRBJ1-1): ETGVTQSPTHLIKTRGQQVTLRCSSQSGHNTVSWYQQALGQGPQFIFQYYREEENGRGNFPPRFSGLQFPNYSSELNVNALELDDSALYLCASSLAMSTEAFFGQGTRLTVV.

The chain joins TRBV5-5 to TRBJ1-5; D is possibly TRBD1 (6 bases). V was clipped by 4 bases and J by 5 bases, with 19 bases between them. Germline V gives CDR1 SGHKS, CDR2 YYEKEE (reference sequence). This CDR3 is built from 16 residues. CDR3 amino acids: CASSEGGTTRDQPQHF. CDR3 nucleotides: TGTGCCAGCAGCGAGGGGGGGACCACACGGGATCAGCCCCAGCATTTT.

V and J are TRBV9 and TRBJ2-7; 9 positions agree with TRBD2. Germline-derived CDR1 and CDR2 are SGDLS and YYNGEE. The V and J ends lost 0 bases and 9 bases, in that order; junction bases with no gene match: 7. This CDR3 is built from 14 residues. The chain's CDR3 is CASSVGVAGEVQYF. The DNA for the CDR3 is TGTGCCAGCAGCGTAGGGGTAGCGGGAGAGGTGCAGTACTTC.

This chain uses TRBV18 with TRBJ2-3; 10 bases align to TRBD2. CDR3 size: 16 residues. The germline V gene encodes CDR1 KGHSH and CDR2 LQKENI. J gave up 4 bases and V 1 base, and 5 bases lay outside the gene matches. The CDR3 sequence is CASSPLGTSEADTQYF. The CDR3 DNA reads as TGTGCCAGCTCACCACTAGGGACTAGCGAGGCAGATACGCAGTATTTT.

This chain connects TRBV6-1 to TRBJ2-4; 11 bases match TRBD2. V trimming: 3 bases; J trimming: 0 bases; junction bases outside the gene matches: 7. Germline loops: CDR1 MNHNS, CDR2 SASEGT. This CDR3 has 18 amino acids. The CDR3 here is CASSEWPGLAVAKNIQYF. CDR3 in DNA: TGTGCCAGCAGTGAGTGGCCGGGACTAGCGGTAGCCAAAAACATTCAGTACTTC.

The rearrangement joins TRBV29-1 to TRBJ1-1; D gene uncertain. V was trimmed by 0 bases and J by 1 base, leaving 6 bases between them. Germline CDR1 reads SQVTM; CDR2 reads ANQGSEA. The CDR3 extends over 13 amino acids. CDR3 amino acids: CSVEDLANTEAFF. The DNA of the CDR3 is TGCAGCGTTGAAGATCTAGCGAACACTGAAGCTTTCTTT.

This chain uses TRBV28 with TRBJ2-2; the D gene is possibly TRBD2 (6 bases). There are 16 residues in the CDR3. Trimming cost V 4 bases and J 5 bases, with 17 bases left between them. Germline CDR1 reads MDHEN; CDR2 reads SYDVKM. For the CDR3, the DNA is TGTGCCAGCAGTTCACCCGGGACTGGAAGAACCGGGGAGCTGTTTTTT. It is translated as CASSSPGTGRTGELFF.

V and J are TRBV28 and TRBJ1-5; the D is unclear. This CDR3 has 13 residues. V was pared by 2 bases and J by 7 bases, with 9 bases between. Germline V gives CDR1 MDHEN, CDR2 SYDVKM. The CDR3 DNA sequence: TGTGCCAGCAGTTTAGATGGCGGGCAGCCCCAGCATTTT. It encodes CASSLDGGQPQHF.

The genes are TRBV19 and TRBJ1-1, with D hard to call. The V gene's germline CDR1 is LNHDA and CDR2 SQIVND (reference sequence). The CDR3 has 14 amino acids. V dropped 1 base and J dropped 7 bases, with 13 bases sitting between them. The CDR3 spells CASSIGGDGSEAFF. The CDR3 DNA reads as TGTGCCAGTAGTATAGGGGGTGATGGGAGTGAAGCTTTCTTT.

There are a few counts of this clone. This rearrangement joins TRBV5-4 to TRBJ1-4; no clear D gene. CDR3 length: 16 residues. Germline assignment: CDR1 SGHNT and CDR2 YYREEE (reference sequence). V shed 7 bases and J shed 0 bases, with 16 bases lying between them. CDR3 sequence (DNA): TGTGCCAGCCACAAATCAGGCGCTGCAACTAATGAAAAACTGTTTTTT. This sequence encodes CASHKSGAATNEKLFF.